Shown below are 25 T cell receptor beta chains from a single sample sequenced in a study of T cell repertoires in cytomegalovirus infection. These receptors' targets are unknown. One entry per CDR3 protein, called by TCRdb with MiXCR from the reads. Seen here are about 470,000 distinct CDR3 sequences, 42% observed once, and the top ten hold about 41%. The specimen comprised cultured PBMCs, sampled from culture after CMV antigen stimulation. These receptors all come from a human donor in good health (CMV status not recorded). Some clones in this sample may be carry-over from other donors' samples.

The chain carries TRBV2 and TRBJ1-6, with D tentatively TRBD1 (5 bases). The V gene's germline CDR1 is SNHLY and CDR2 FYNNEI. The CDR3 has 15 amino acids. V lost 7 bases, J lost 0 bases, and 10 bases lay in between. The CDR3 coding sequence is TGTGCCAGCACTGGGGGGGGCTCCTATAATTCACCCCTCCACTTT. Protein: CASTGGGSYNSPLHF.

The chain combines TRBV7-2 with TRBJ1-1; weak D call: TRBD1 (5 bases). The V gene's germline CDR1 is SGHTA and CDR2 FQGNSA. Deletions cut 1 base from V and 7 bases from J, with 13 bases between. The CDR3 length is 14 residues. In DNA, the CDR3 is TGTGCCAGCAGCTTAGTGCGTTGGGGGAATGAAGCTTTCTTT. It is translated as CASSLVRWGNEAFF.

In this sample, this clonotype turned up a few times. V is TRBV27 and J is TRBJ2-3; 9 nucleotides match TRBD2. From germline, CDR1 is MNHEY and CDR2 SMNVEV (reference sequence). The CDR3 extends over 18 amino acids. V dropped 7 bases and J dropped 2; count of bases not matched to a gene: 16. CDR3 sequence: CASIPGAGGPAVTDTQYF. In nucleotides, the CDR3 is TGTGCCAGCATTCCAGGAGCGGGAGGCCCCGCAGTCACAGATACGCAGTATTTT.

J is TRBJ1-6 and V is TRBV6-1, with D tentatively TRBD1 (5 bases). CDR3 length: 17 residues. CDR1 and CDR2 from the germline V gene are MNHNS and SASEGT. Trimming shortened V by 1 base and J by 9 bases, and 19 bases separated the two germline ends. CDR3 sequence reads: CASSEVSGGADSSPLHF. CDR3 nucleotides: TGTGCCAGCAGTGAAGTGTCTGGAGGGGCTGATAGTTCACCCCTCCACTTT.

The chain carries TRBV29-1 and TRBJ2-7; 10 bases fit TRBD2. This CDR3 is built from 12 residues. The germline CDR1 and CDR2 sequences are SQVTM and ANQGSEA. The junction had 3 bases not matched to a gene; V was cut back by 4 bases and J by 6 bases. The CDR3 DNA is TGCAGCGTTGGGCTAGCGGGAGCCGAGCAGTACTTC. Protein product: CSVGLAGAEQYF.

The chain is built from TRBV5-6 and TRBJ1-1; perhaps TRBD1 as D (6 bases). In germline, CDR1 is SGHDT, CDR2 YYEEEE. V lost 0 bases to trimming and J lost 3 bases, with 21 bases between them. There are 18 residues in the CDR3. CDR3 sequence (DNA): TGTGCCAGCAGCTTGGGGTGGGTCGGGGGCGCGATCGACACTGAAGCTTTCTTT. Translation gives CASSLGWVGGAIDTEAFF.

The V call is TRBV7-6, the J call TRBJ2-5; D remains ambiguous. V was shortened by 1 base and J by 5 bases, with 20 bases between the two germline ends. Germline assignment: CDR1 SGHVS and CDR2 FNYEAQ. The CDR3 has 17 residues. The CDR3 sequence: CASSLVALPRDTETQYF. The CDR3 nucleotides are TGTGCCAGCAGCTTAGTTGCCCTACCTCGAGATACGGAGACCCAGTACTTC.

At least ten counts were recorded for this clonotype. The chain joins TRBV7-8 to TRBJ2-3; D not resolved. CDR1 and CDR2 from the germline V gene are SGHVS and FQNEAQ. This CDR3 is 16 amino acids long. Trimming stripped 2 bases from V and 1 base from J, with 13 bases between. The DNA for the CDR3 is TGTGCCAGCAGCTTAATTTTTAGAGCCCGCACAGATACGCAGTATTTT. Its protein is CASSLIFRARTDTQYF.

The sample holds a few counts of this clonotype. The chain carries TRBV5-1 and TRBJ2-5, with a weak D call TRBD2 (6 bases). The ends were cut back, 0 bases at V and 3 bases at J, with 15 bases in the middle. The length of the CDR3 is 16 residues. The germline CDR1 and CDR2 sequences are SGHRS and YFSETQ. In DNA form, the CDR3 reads TGCGCCAGCAGCTTGGGCCAACTAGCCTTTGAAGAGACCCAGTACTTC. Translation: CASSLGQLAFEETQYF.

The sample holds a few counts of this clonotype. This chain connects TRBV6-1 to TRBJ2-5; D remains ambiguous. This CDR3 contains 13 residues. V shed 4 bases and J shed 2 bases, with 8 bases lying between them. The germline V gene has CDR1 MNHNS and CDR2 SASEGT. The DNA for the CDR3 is TGTGCCAGCAGTGGCCAGCTACAAGAGACCCAGTACTTC. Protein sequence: CASSGQLQETQYF.

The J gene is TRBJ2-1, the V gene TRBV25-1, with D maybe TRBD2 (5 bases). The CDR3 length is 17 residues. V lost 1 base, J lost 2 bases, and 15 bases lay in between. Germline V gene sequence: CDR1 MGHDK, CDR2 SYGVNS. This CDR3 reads CASSEFGRQSPYNEQFF. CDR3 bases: TGTGCCAGCAGTGAATTTGGGAGACAAAGCCCCTACAATGAGCAGTTCTTC.

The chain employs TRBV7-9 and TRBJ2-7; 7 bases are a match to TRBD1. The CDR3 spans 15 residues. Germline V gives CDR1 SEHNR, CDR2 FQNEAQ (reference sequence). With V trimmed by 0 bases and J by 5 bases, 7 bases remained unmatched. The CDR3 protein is CASSLAGGAVHEQYF. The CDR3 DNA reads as TGTGCCAGCAGCTTAGCAGGGGGCGCAGTCCACGAGCAGTACTTC. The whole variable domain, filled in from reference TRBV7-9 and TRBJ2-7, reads DTGVSQNPRHKITKRGQNVTFRCDPISEHNRLYWYRQTLGQGPEFLTYFQNEAQLEKSRLLSDRFSAERPKGSFSTLEIQRTEQGDSAMYLCASSLAGGAVHEQYFGPGTRLTVT.

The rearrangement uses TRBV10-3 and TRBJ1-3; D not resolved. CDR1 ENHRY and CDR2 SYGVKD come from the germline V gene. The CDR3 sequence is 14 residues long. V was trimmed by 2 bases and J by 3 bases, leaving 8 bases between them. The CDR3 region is CAISELRSGNTIYF. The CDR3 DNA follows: TGTGCCATCAGTGAGCTAAGAAGTGGAAACACCATATATTTT.

CDR3: CASSWGQLSYEQYF. The DNA for the CDR3 is TGTGCCAGCAGCTGGGGACAGCTCTCCTACGAGCAGTACTTC. The chain couples TRBV6-8 to TRBJ2-7; 7 bases align to TRBD1. The CDR3 spans 14 residues. V lost 6 bases to trimming and J lost 0 bases; unmatched junction nucleotides: 5. The germline V gene has CDR1 MNHGY and CDR2 SAAAGT.

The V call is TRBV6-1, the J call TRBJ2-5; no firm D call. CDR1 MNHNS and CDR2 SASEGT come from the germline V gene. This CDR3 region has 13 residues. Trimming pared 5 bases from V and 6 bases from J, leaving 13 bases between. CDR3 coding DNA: TGTGCCAGCAGTTCCGGGCGTCCCCAGACCCAGTACTTC. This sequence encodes CASSSGRPQTQYF.

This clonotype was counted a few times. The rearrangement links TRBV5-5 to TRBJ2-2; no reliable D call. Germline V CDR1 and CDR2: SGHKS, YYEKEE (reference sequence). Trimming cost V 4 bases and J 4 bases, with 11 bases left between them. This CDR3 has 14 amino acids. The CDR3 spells CASSPDPFTGELFF. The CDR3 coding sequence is TGTGCCAGCAGCCCGGACCCCTTCACCGGGGAGCTGTTTTTT.

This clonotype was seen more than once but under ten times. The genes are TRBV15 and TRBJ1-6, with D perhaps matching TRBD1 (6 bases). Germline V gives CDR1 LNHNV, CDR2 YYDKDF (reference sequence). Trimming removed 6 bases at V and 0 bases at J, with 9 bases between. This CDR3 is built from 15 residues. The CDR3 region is CATSPDSSYNSPLHF. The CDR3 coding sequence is TGTGCCACCAGTCCGGACAGCTCCTATAATTCACCCCTCCACTTT.

This chain's CDR3 is CSAPYPGLAGGKGNEQFF. The CDR3 nucleotides are TGCAGTGCTCCCTACCCCGGACTAGCGGGAGGAAAGGGGAATGAGCAGTTCTTC. The rearrangement uses TRBV20-1 and TRBJ2-1; 14 nucleotides align to TRBD2. The CDR3 contains 18 residues. The ends lost 5 bases at V and 7 bases at J; junction bases unmatched: 16. Germline V gene sequence: CDR1 DFQATT, CDR2 SNEGSKA (reference sequence).

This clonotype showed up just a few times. The CDR3 bases are TGTGCCATCAGTGACACAGGGACCCCCCAGCATTTT. Translated: CAISDTGTPQHF. The V and J genes are TRBV10-3 and TRBJ1-5; tentatively, D is TRBD1 (6 bases). V was cut by 3 bases and J by 10 bases, with 10 bases left in between. The CDR3 consists of 12 residues. Germline V gives CDR1 ENHRY, CDR2 SYGVKD.

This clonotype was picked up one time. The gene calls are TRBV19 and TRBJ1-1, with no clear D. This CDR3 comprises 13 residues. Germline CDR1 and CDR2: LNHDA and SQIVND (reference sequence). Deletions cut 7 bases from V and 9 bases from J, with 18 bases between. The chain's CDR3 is CASKGGSTSQAFF. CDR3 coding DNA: TGTGCCAGTAAAGGCGGCTCCACATCACAAGCTTTCTTT. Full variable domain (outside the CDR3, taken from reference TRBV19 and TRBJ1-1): DGGITQSPKYLFRKEGQNVTLSCEQNLNHDAMYWYRQDPGQGLRLIYYSQIVNDFQKGDIAEGYSVSREKKESFPLTVTSAQKNPTAFYLCASKGGSTSQAFFGQGTRLTVV.

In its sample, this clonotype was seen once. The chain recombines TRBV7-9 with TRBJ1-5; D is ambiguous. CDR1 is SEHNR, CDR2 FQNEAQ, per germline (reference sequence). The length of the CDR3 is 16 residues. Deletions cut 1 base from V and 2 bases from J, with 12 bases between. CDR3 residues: CASSLELGGGNQPQHF. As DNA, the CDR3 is TGTGCCAGCAGCTTAGAACTGGGAGGTGGCAATCAGCCCCAGCATTTT.

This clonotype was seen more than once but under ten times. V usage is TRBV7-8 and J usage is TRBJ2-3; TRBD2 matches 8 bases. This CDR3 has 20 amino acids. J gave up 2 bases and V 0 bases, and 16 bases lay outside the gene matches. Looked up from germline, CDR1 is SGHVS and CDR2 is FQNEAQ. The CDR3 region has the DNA TGTGCCAGCAGCTTAGCGTGGCTAGCGGGCCTAGGGGTCTCCACAGATACGCAGTATTTT. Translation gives CASSLAWLAGLGVSTDTQYF.

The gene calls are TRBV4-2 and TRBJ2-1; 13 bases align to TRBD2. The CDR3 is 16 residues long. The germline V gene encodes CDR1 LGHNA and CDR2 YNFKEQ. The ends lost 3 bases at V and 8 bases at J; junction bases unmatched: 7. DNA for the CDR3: TGTGCCAGCAGCCATCTGGGACTAGCGGGGCTAGATGAGCAGTTCTTC. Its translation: CASSHLGLAGLDEQFF.

The CDR3, as DNA: TGTGCCAGCAGAGGCGGGACAGGGGTCACCGGGGAGCTGTTTTTT. Amino acids: CASRGGTGVTGELFF. J is TRBJ2-2 and V is TRBV2; 10 bases are a match to TRBD1. The CDR3 loop spans 15 amino acids. J lost 4 bases, V lost 6 bases, and 5 bases had no gene match. CDR1 and CDR2 (germline): SNHLY, FYNNEI.

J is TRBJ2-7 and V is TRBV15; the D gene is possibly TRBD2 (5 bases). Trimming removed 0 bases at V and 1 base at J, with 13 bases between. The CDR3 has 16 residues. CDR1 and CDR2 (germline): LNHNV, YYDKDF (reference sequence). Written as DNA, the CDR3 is TGTGCCACCAGCAGAGATTCTGGGAGTAAATCCTACGAGCAGTACTTC. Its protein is CATSRDSGSKSYEQYF.